The 13 T cell receptor beta chains below were found in one sample sequenced in a study of OX40 agonist ivuxolimab in advanced cancers. Libraries were prepared by immunoSEQ multiplex PCR; TCRdb keeps only in-frame clonotypes and omits some of them. The top ten hold 40% to 45% of the sample, which has around 34,000 clones, roughly nine tenths seen once. Sample: CD4+ or CD8+ T cells sorted from blood, taken in a trial of the OX40 agonist ivuxolimab. These receptors were collected from an adult with an advanced solid tumor such as melanoma, head and neck, liver or kidney cancer.

This sequence joins TRBV15 and TRBJ2-3; 8 bases are a match to TRBD2. The CDR3 contains 18 residues. Germline CDR1 and CDR2: LNHNV and YYDKDF (reference sequence). V was pared by 3 bases and J by 0 bases, with 11 bases of the junction left unmatched. CDR3 DNA: TGTGCCACCAGCAGGGGGGTAGCGGGAAGTCTTAGCACAGATACGCAGTATTTT. This gives the protein CATSRGVAGSLSTDTQYF.

The chain has TRBV6-5 and TRBJ2-7; perhaps D is TRBD1 or TRBD2 (5 bases each). Germline-derived CDR1 and CDR2 are MNHEY and SVGAGI. Between the trimmed V and J ends, which lost 3 bases and 2 bases, there was a span of 11 bases. The length of the CDR3 is 14 residues. The CDR3, as DNA: TGTGCCAGCAGTTATGAAGGGGAGACCTACGAGCAGTACTTC. It yields the protein CASSYEGETYEQYF.

The genes are TRBV27 and TRBJ2-1; no firm D call. This CDR3 comprises 13 residues. Germline V gene lookup returns CDR1 MNHEY and CDR2 SMNVEV (reference sequence). Trimming stripped 7 bases from V and 0 bases from J, with 7 bases between. CDR3 residues: CASTDVSYNEQFF. For the CDR3, the DNA is TGTGCCAGCACAGATGTCTCCTACAATGAGCAGTTCTTC.

The chain recombines TRBV5-1 with TRBJ2-7; 9 positions agree with TRBD1. The V gene's germline CDR1 is SGHRS and CDR2 YFSETQ. Trimming removed 3 bases from V and 3 bases from J; junction bases left unmatched: 7. The CDR3 length is 15 residues. CDR3 DNA: TGCGCCAGCAGCTCCCCCGGGACAGGGTTCTACGAGCAGTACTTC. Protein sequence: CASSSPGTGFYEQYF. The variable domain in full, completed from reference TRBV5-1 and TRBJ2-7, reads KAGVTQTPRYLIKTRGQQVTLSCSPISGHRSVSWYQQTPGQGLQFLFEYFSETQRNKGNFPGRFSGRQFSNSRSEMNVSTLELGDSALYLCASSSPGTGFYEQYFGPGTRLTVT.

This chain's CDR3 is CASSSSGRETIDEKLFF. DNA for the CDR3: TGTGCCAGCAGCTCCTCAGGCCGGGAGACGATAGATGAAAAACTGTTTTTT. The chain has TRBV21-1 and TRBJ1-4. TRBV21-1 is listed as a pseudogene. The CDR3 runs to 17 residues.

The chain employs TRBV7-9 and TRBJ1-1; no firm D call. The CDR3 is made up of 16 amino acids. Per germline, CDR1 SEHNR and CDR2 FQNEAQ (reference sequence). The germline V and J ends were trimmed by 4 bases and 4 bases, with 19 bases remaining between them. The CDR3: CASSSRSQAFGTEAFF. CDR3 nucleotide sequence: TGTGCCAGCAGCTCCAGATCTCAGGCGTTCGGCACTGAAGCTTTCTTT.

The rearrangement joins TRBV11-2 to TRBJ2-2; D remains unclear. This CDR3 spans 15 amino acids. Between the trimmed V and J ends, which lost 2 bases and 4 bases, there was a span of 11 bases. Germline CDR1 SGHAT, CDR2 FQNNGV. The CDR3 is CASSLNDGSTGELFF. CDR3 sequence (DNA): TGTGCCAGCAGCTTAAATGACGGCAGCACCGGGGAGCTGTTTTTT.

The chain is built from TRBV5-1 and TRBJ1-2; maybe TRBD1 (5 bases). CDR3 size: 14 residues. CDR1 and CDR2 (germline): SGHRS, YFSETQ. V gave up 0 bases and J gave up 1 base, with 7 bases separating them. This CDR3 reads CASSLDQGNYGYTF. The CDR3 DNA reads as TGCGCCAGCAGCTTGGACCAGGGTAACTATGGCTACACCTTC.

This chain's CDR3 is CASSIVGGQGETQYF. CDR3 nucleotide sequence: TGTGCCAGTAGTATAGTAGGGGGGCAGGGAGAGACCCAGTACTTC. The rearrangement uses TRBV19 and TRBJ2-5; D assignment may be TRBD1 or TRBD2 (6 bases each). CDR1 LNHDA and CDR2 SQIVND come from the germline V gene (reference sequence). V was shortened by 1 base and J by 4 bases, with 13 bases between the two germline ends. This CDR3 has 15 amino acids.

V usage is TRBV4-2 and J usage is TRBJ2-5, with TRBD2 matching 13 bases. CDR3 size: 15 residues. Germline V gene lookup returns CDR1 LGHNA and CDR2 YNFKEQ. V shed 4 bases, J shed 5 bases, and the junction held 4 bases outside the gene matches. CDR3 in amino acids: CASSPGLAGRETQYF. The CDR3 DNA sequence: TGTGCCAGCAGCCCGGGACTAGCGGGGAGGGAGACCCAGTACTTC.

The CDR3 reads CASSQERRGYGYTF. The CDR3 region has the DNA TGCGCCAGCAGCCAAGAACGACGAGGGTATGGCTACACCTTC. This sequence joins TRBV4-1 and TRBJ1-2; no clear D. Germline V gives CDR1 MGHRA, CDR2 YSYEKL. V lost 0 bases to trimming and J lost 5 bases, with 10 bases between them. The CDR3 sequence is 14 residues long.

The V gene is TRBV7-6, the J gene TRBJ2-1; tentatively, D is TRBD1 or TRBD2 (6 bases each). The CDR3 length is 16 residues. Germline values: CDR1 SGHVS, CDR2 FNYEAQ. Trimming removed 1 base from V and 5 bases from J, with 15 bases in between. CDR3 DNA sequence: TGTGCCAGCAGCTTAGGATGGGGGGCGCCGGACAATGAGCAGTTCTTC. Encoded protein: CASSLGWGAPDNEQFF.

Only one count was recorded for this clone. The chain links TRBV28 to TRBJ1-2; possible D gene TRBD1, 5 bases. CDR1 and CDR2 from the germline V gene are MDHEN and SYDVKM. The CDR3 length is 14 residues. V gave up 3 bases and J gave up 4 bases, with 12 bases separating them. Written as DNA, the CDR3 is TGTGCCAGCAGTTTTCTCGGGGCGGGCTATGGCTACACCTTC. Encoded protein: CASSFLGAGYGYTF.